The clone carrying this TCR beta chain was counted only a few times. These data are taken from a study of T cells in Graves' hyperthyroidism and ophthalmopathy. Exclusion of a patient resulted from uncontrolled infection, other autoimmune disease, pregnancy or lactation. Amplification yielded TCR beta CDR3 regions, with RNA transcripts as the source. Carried out on the TCR CDR3, a first-round RT-PCR used the HTBI primer set. Using its own MiXCR run on the multiplex PCR reads, TCRdb lists one record per CDR3 protein. The table includes about 210,000 distinct CDR3 sequences, roughly 17% detected once. Germline CDR1 MNHEY, CDR2 SVGEGT. The CDR3 has 13 residues. Between the trimmed V and J ends, which lost 5 bases and 0 bases, there was a span of 5 bases.

Sequenced sample: blood. This TCR was recovered from a middle-aged man with Graves' hyperthyroidism. The V call is TRBV6-2 or TRBV6-3, the J call TRBJ2-4; D gene unclear. The CDR3 here is CASSTVAKNIQYF. In nucleotides, the CDR3 is TGTGCCAGCAGTACAGTAGCCAAAAACATTCAGTACTTC.